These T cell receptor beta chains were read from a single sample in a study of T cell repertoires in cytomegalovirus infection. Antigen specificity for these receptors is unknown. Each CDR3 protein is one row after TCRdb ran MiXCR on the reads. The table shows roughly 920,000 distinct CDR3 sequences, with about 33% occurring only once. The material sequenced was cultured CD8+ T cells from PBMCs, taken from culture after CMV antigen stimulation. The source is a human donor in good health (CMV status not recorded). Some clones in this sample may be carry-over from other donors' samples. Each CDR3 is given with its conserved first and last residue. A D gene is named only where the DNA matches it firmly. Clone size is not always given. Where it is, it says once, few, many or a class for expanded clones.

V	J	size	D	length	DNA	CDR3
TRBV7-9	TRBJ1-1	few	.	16	TGTGCCAGCAGCTTAGGGGGTGGGGGGCTCGTCACTGAAGCTTTCTTT	CASSLGGGGLVTEAFF
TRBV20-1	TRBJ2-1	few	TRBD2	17	TGCAGTGCTAGAGTACTAGCGGGGGGGACCAACTACAATGAGCAGTTCTTC	CSARVLAGGTNYNEQFF
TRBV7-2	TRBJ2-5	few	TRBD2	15	TGTGCCAGCAGCTTAAGGACTAGCGGGGGAGAGACCCAGTACTTC	CASSLRTSGGETQYF
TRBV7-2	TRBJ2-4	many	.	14	TGTGCCAGCAGCCCAAGGGGAGCCAAAAACATTCAGTACTTC	CASSPRGAKNIQYF
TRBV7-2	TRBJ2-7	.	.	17	TGTGCCAGCAGCTCAACAATTGGGGCAGCCACCTCCTACGAGCAGTACTTC	CASSSTIGAATSYEQYF
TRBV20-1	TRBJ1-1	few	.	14	TGCAGTGCTAGCTCAGCCAGGGTGAAAACTGAAGCTTTCTTT	CSASSARVKTEAFF
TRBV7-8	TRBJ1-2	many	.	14	TGTGCCAGCAGCTTAGTCCCCAGACAGTATGGCTACACCTTC	CASSLVPRQYGYTF
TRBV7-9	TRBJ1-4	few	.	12	TGTGCCAGCAGCTTAGGGACGGACAAACTGTTTTTT	CASSLGTDKLFF
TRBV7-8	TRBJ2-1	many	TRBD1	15	TGTGCCAGCAACCCCGGGACAGGGCTGTACAATGAGCAGTTCTTC	CASNPGTGLYNEQFF
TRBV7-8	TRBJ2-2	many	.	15	TGTGCCAGCAGCTGGGCAGGGACACTTCTCTGGGAGCTGTTTTTT	CASSWAGTLLWELFF
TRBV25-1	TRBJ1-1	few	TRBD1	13	TGTGCAGCTAGGGACAGGGGAGGGGTTGAAGCTTTCTTT	CAARDRGGVEAFF
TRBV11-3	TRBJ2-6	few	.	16	TGTGCCAGCAGCTCCCGTGTCGGGTCTGGGGCCAACGTCCTGACTTTC	CASSSRVGSGANVLTF
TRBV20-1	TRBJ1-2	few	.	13	TGCAGTGCTAGAGATCTCAGTGTAGCAAGCTACACCTTC	CSARDLSVASYTF
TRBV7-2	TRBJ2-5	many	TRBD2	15	TGTGCCAGCAGCTGGAGCGGGGGGCGATGGGAGACCCAGTACTTC	CASSWSGGRWETQYF
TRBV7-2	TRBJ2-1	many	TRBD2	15	TGTGCCAGCAGCGCAACTAGCGGGGCAAACAATGAGCAGTTCTTC	CASSATSGANNEQFF
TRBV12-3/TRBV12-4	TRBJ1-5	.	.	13	TGTGCCAGCAGTCAGGCATCTCATCAGCCCCAGCATTTT	CASSQASHQPQHF
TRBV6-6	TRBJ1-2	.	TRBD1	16	TGTGCCAGCAGTACCCGTCTAAACAGGGGGCAGGGTGGCTACACCTTC	CASSTRLNRGQGGYTF
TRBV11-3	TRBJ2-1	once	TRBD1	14	TGTGCCAGCAGCAGGGACAGACCCCTTAATGAGCAGTTCTTC	CASSRDRPLNEQFF
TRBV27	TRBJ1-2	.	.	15	TGTGCCAGCAGCTTCTGGGGGGACTCAAACTATGGCTACACCTTC	CASSFWGDSNYGYTF
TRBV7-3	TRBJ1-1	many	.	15	TGTGCCAGCAGCTTAACTCCGGGCGGGGGCACTGAAGCTTTCTTT	CASSLTPGGGTEAFF
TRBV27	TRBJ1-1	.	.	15	TGTGCCAGCAGTTTATTTCCGCTCCTACTCACTGAAGCTTTCTTT	CASSLFPLLLTEAFF
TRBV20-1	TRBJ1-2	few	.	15	TGCAGTGCTAGAGATCTGACTCAAGGGGACTATGGCTACACCTTC	CSARDLTQGDYGYTF
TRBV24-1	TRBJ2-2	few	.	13	TGTGCCACCAGTCCCGGGTACACCGGGGAGCTGTTTTTT	CATSPGYTGELFF
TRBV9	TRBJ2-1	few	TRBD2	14	TGTGCCAGCAGCGTAGGAGCGGGGGGATTGGAGCAGTTCTTC	CASSVGAGGLEQFF
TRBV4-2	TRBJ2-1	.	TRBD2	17	TGTGCCAGCAGCCAAGATCCCATAGCGGGGGCCCTCATTGGGCAGTTCTTC	CASSQDPIAGALIGQFF
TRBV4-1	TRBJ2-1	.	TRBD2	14	TGCGCCAGCAGCACCCTAGCGGGGAGGAATGAGCAGTTCTTC	CASSTLAGRNEQFF
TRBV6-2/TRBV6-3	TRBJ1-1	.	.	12	TGTGCCAGCAACCTTGGGGGGCCTGCGGCTTTCTTT	CASNLGGPAAFF
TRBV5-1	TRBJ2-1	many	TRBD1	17	TGCGCCAGCAGCTTGGCCCCGGGACAGGGGATATACAATGAGCAGTTCTTC	CASSLAPGQGIYNEQFF
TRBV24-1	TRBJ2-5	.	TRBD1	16	TGTGCCACCAGTGATTTGTGGGACAGGGAAGGAGAGACCCAGTACTTC	CATSDLWDREGETQYF
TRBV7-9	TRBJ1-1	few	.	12	TGTGCCAGCGGCAGGGGTCGCACTGAAGCTTTCTTT	CASGRGRTEAFF
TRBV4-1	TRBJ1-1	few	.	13	TGCGCCAGCAGCCAGAAACAGGGCCCGGGGGCTTTCTTT	CASSQKQGPGAFF
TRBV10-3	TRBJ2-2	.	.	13	TGTGCCATCAGGACAGATACCACCGGGGAGCTGTTTTTT	CAIRTDTTGELFF
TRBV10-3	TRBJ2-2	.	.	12	TGTGCCACCCGCCTTTTGTCCGGGGAGCTGTTTTTT	CATRLLSGELFF
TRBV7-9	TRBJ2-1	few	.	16	TGTGCCAGCAGCTTCCCGCAGGGGGACTTGTACAATGAGCAGTTCTTC	CASSFPQGDLYNEQFF
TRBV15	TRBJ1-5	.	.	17	TGTGCCACCAGCAGAGATCATGGGACAAGAAACAATCAGCCCCAGCATTTT	CATSRDHGTRNNQPQHF
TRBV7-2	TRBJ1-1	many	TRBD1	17	TGTGCCAGCGGACGGGGGCATCAGGGGGCAAAGGACACTGAAGCTTTCTTT	CASGRGHQGAKDTEAFF
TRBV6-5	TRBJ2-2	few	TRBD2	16	TGTGCCAGCAGTTACGACGCGGGGGGGGCTGCGGGGGAGCTGTTTTTT	CASSYDAGGAAGELFF
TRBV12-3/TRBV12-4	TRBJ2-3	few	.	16	TGTGCCAGCAGTTTCTATGGTAACCTAGACACAGATACGCAGTATTTT	CASSFYGNLDTDTQYF
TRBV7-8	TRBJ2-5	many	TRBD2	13	TGTGCCAGCAGCCCGCGGGGGGGAGAGACCCAGTACTTC	CASSPRGGETQYF
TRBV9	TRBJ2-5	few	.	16	TGTGCCAGCAGCCTTCCCTCAGGTGCCCAAAAAGAGACCCAGTACTTC	CASSLPSGAQKETQYF
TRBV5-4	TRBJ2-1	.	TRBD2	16	TGTGCCAGCAGCTTGGGGACTAGCGGGAGGTACAATGAGCAGTTCTTC	CASSLGTSGRYNEQFF